This T cell receptor beta chain was found in a study of tumor-infiltrating lymphocytes in primary liver carcinoma. Overall study: The yield of productive TCRbeta reads per sample was roughly 3.5 to 7.13 million and was similar across tissue types. Points from the study as a whole: The overlap of tumor-adjacent and tumor-blood pairs was smaller than that of tumor region pairs.

The CDR3 length is 12 residues. Looked up from germline, CDR1 is SGHNT and CDR2 is YYREEE (reference sequence). Without any cell sorting, about 18-31 mg of bulk tissue yielded co-extracted RNA and DNA. Tumors were each sampled at five separate regions. Every tumor sample analyzed contained over 85% viable tumor cells. The template, roughly 0.45 ug total RNA, yielded TCR beta cDNA made with a constant-region primer. Slightly modified ARM-PCR served as the procedure for the TCR beta libraries. These libraries came from three rounds of nested multiplex PCR. In the first two PCR rounds, TRBV1-TRBV30 forward primers were paired with a C-beta reverse primer, and each round lasted about 9 cycles. TCRdb re-derived calls from the multiplex PCR reads in MiXCR, one entry per CDR3 protein. Here the sample spans tens of thousands of distinct CDR3 sequences, roughly 80% being singletons. This clonotype appeared once. The antigen remains unidentified. The junction departs from germline at one end; a sequencing error may be responsible.

Sequenced: liver tumor tissue from sampling region 4. Subset specified: tumor region T4, right-lateral pole. The receptor comes from a woman aged 25-40 years with primary liver carcinoma and hepatitis B virus infection. The rearrangement joins TRBV5-4 to TRBJ2-3, with 9 bases lining up with TRBD2. The CDR3 loop reads CASKCGGDMQYF. Written as DNA, the CDR3 is TGTGCCAGCAAATGCGGGGGGGATATGCAGTATTTT.